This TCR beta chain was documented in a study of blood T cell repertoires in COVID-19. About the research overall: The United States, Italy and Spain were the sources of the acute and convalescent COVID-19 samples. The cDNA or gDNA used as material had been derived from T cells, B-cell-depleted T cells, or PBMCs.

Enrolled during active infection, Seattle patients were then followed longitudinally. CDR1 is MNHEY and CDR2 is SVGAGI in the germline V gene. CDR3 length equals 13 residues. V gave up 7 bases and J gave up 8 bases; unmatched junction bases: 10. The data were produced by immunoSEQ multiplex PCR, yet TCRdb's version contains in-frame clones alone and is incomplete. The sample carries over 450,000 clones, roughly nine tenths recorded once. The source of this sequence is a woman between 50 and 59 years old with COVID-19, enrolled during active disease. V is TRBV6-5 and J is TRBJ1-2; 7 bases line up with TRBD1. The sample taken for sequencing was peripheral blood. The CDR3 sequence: CASIIQGLGGYTF. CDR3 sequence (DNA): TGTGCCAGCATCATACAGGGGCTGGGGGGCTACACCTTC.